Following are 19 T cell receptor beta chains from one sample sequenced in a study of neurological immune-mediated disorders. TCRdb fed the 5' RACE reads into MiXCR, producing one record per CDR3 protein. The repertoire has about 35,000 distinct CDR3 sequences, roughly 7% of them found once; the top ten carry 4.4%. Sequencing input: PBMCs. Every receptor here comes from a woman between 40 and 50 years old in good health.

This clonotype was counted at least ten times. This chain joins TRBV20-1 and TRBJ2-3; D tentatively fits TRBD1 or TRBD2 (5 bases each). The CDR3 totals 13 residues. V shed 0 bases and J shed 3 bases, with 7 bases lying between them. Germline V lookup: CDR1 DFQATT, CDR2 SNEGSKA (reference sequence). The CDR3 protein is CSAREEGTDTQYF. In DNA, the CDR3 is TGCAGTGCTAGAGAAGAGGGGACAGATACGCAGTATTTT.

The chain joins TRBV10-3 to TRBJ2-1, with 7 bases identical to TRBD2. Germline V gene data show CDR1 as ENHRY and CDR2 as SYGVKD. V shed 6 bases and J 0 bases; nucleotides not matched to a gene: 5. The CDR3 sequence is 15 residues long. The CDR3 sequence: CAIRDGGSSYNEQFF. In DNA form, the CDR3 reads TGTGCCATCAGAGACGGGGGGTCCTCCTACAATGAGCAGTTCTTC.

This clonotype came up many times. CDR3 in DNA: TGTGCCAGCAGTTTGGTGGCCGAACAGACCCAGTACTTC. Protein: CASSLVAEQTQYF. The chain joins TRBV28 to TRBJ2-5; D not resolved. In germline, CDR1 is MDHEN, CDR2 SYDVKM. V was cut by 3 bases and J by 6 bases, with 11 bases left in between. The CDR3 is 13 amino acids.

This clonotype was seen at least ten times. CDR3 nucleotide sequence: TGTGCCAGCAGTTTGGACCAGACATACAATGAGCAGTTCTTC. The encoded protein is CASSLDQTYNEQFF. V and J are TRBV28 and TRBJ2-1; D not resolved. CDR1 and CDR2 (germline): MDHEN, SYDVKM. The CDR3 runs 14 residues. Trimming removed 3 bases at V and 4 bases at J, with 10 bases between.

This clonotype occurred many times. The J gene is TRBJ1-5, the V gene TRBV6-5; 12 nucleotides match TRBD1. The V and J ends lost 4 bases and 9 bases, in that order; junction bases with no gene match: 4. The CDR3 consists of 14 residues. Germline CDR1 MNHEY, CDR2 SVGAGI. This CDR3 is CASSSGQGALPQHF. CDR3 DNA: TGTGCCAGCAGTTCGGGACAGGGGGCTTTGCCCCAGCATTTT.

The chain carries TRBV18 and TRBJ1-1; D gene unclear. V lost 1 base, J lost 7 bases, and 19 bases lay in between. Germline V gene lookup returns CDR1 KGHSH and CDR2 LQKENI. The CDR3 is 16 residues long. The DNA for the CDR3 is TGTGCCAGCTCACCACTGCAGCCCCTACTTATTGATGAAGCTTTCTTT. The encoded protein is CASSPLQPLLIDEAFF.

This clonotype showed up many times. The gene calls are TRBV10-3 and TRBJ2-1; 8 nucleotides align to TRBD2. In germline, CDR1 is ENHRY, CDR2 SYGVKD. J was trimmed by 5 bases and V by 10 bases; bases with no gene match: 16. The CDR3 covers 16 residues. CDR3 coding DNA: TGTGCCAGCTACGCCGGCATACTAGCGGAGAACAATGAGCAGTTCTTC. Translation: CASYAGILAENNEQFF.

There are many counts of this clonotype. The rearrangement joins TRBV2 to TRBJ1-1; a weak D match, TRBD1 (5 bases). The V end was cut by 2 bases, the J end by 3 bases, with 16 bases between. This CDR3 has 16 amino acids. Looked up from germline, CDR1 is SNHLY and CDR2 is FYNNEI. The CDR3 DNA is TGTGCCAGCAGTGAATATGGCCGGGACTGGGACACTGAAGCTTTCTTT. The encoded protein is CASSEYGRDWDTEAFF.

This clonotype was seen ten or more times. The rearrangement uses TRBV5-1 and TRBJ2-1, with TRBD1 matching over 9 bases. Germline CDR1 is SGHRS and CDR2 is YFSETQ. The CDR3 contains 16 residues. J was trimmed by 4 bases and V by 4 bases; bases with no gene match: 9. CDR3 sequence (DNA): TGCGCCAGCAGCGTAACCGGGACAGGGTGGTACAATGAGCAGTTCTTC. This codes for CASSVTGTGWYNEQFF.

V and J are TRBV10-3 and TRBJ1-4; a possible D gene is TRBD1 (5 bases). V was shortened by 11 bases and J by 8 bases, with 18 bases between the two germline ends. The length of the CDR3 is 13 residues. CDR1 is ENHRY and CDR2 is SYGVKD in the germline V gene. The CDR3 loop is CAASGTGGEKLFF. For the CDR3, the DNA is TGTGCCGCCTCCGGGACTGGGGGAGAAAAACTGTTTTTT.

This clonotype was counted at least ten times. The V and J genes are TRBV29-1 and TRBJ2-3, with 9 bases that match TRBD2. V lost 7 bases to trimming and J lost 6 bases; unmatched junction nucleotides: 8. There are 13 residues in the CDR3. The germline V gene has CDR1 SQVTM and CDR2 ANQGSEA. The CDR3 sequence: CSEKGLARDTQYF. CDR3 DNA: TGCAGCGAAAAGGGACTAGCAAGGGATACGCAGTATTTT.

The chain combines TRBV4-1 with TRBJ1-5, with D unresolved. The germline V and J ends were trimmed by 4 bases and 8 bases, with 15 bases remaining between them. The CDR3 contains 14 residues. Germline CDR1 reads MGHRA; CDR2 reads YSYEKL. The CDR3 sequence: CASSLKIGGEPQHF. The DNA for the CDR3 is TGCGCCAGCAGCCTCAAGATAGGTGGGGAGCCCCAGCATTTT.

This clonotype was recorded at least ten times. The chain uses TRBV28 and TRBJ2-7; 7 bases are a match to TRBD2. The J segment lost 2 bases and the V segment lost 7 bases, leaving 8 bases of the junction unmatched. This CDR3 has 14 amino acids. Germline lookup yields CDR1 MDHEN and CDR2 SYDVKM. The CDR3 nucleotides read TGTGCCAGCATTGGGGCTAGCGGAACCTACGAGCAGTACTTC. Protein sequence: CASIGASGTYEQYF.

This clonotype has at least ten counts. The chain is built from TRBV11-3 and TRBJ2-5; the match to TRBD2 covers 13 bases. The CDR3 totals 17 residues. Looked up from germline, CDR1 is SGHNT and CDR2 is YENEEA. Unmatched junction bases numbered 7, after V lost 5 bases and J lost 1 base. CDR3 amino acids: CASSPRTSGGFQETQYF. In nucleotides, the CDR3 is TGTGCCAGCAGCCCCCGGACTAGCGGGGGTTTCCAAGAGACCCAGTACTTC.

V and J are TRBV3-1 and TRBJ1-2, with TRBD1 matching over 9 bases. V shed 4 bases, J shed 9 bases, and the junction held 12 bases outside the gene matches. The CDR3 has 15 residues. Germline CDR1 reads LGHDT; CDR2 reads YNNKEL (reference sequence). The CDR3 DNA follows: TGTGCCAGCAGCCCCATTCTCCGGGACAGGGAACGCTACACCTTC. Amino acids: CASSPILRDRERYTF.

This clonotype has just a few counts. The J gene is TRBJ1-2, the V gene TRBV7-6; 7 nucleotides line up with TRBD1. CDR1 is SGHVS and CDR2 is FNYEAQ in the germline V gene. V lost 3 bases, J lost 8 bases, and 3 bases stayed unmatched. The CDR3 length is 12 residues. CDR3 sequence: CASSLVGGGYTF. The CDR3 nucleotides are TGTGCCAGCAGCTTGGTAGGGGGCGGCTACACCTTC. Variable domain in full (rest from reference TRBV7-6 and TRBJ1-2): GAGVSQSPRYKVTKRGQDVALRCDPISGHVSLYWYRQALGQGPEFLTYFNYEAQQDKSGLPNDRFSAERPEGSISTLTIQRTEQRDSAMYRCASSLVGGGYTFGSGTRLTVV.

This clonotype was counted at least ten times. The chain has TRBV10-3 and TRBJ2-3; 8 nucleotides line up with TRBD2. The CDR3 totals 15 residues. V was pared by 4 bases and J by 5 bases, with 8 bases of the junction left unmatched. Germline V CDR1 and CDR2: ENHRY, SYGVKD. CDR3 DNA sequence: TGTGCCATCAGTGCCACGGGGCGGGGGGAAGATACGCAGTATTTT. It encodes CAISATGRGEDTQYF.

This clonotype was detected many times. This chain connects TRBV5-1 to TRBJ2-1, with a weak D call TRBD1 (6 bases). V was cut by 0 bases and J by 3 bases, with 16 bases left in between. Germline V gene lookup returns CDR1 SGHRS and CDR2 YFSETQ. CDR3 size: 17 residues. The CDR3 protein is CASSLVNGQNLYNEQFF. CDR3 coding DNA: TGCGCCAGCAGCTTGGTTAACGGACAGAACCTCTACAATGAGCAGTTCTTC.

The chain links TRBV5-1 to TRBJ2-1, with a weak D call TRBD1 (8 bases). Germline V gene lookup returns CDR1 SGHRS and CDR2 YFSETQ. The CDR3 has 18 amino acids. With 1 base removed from V and 5 bases from J, the gap between germline ends came to 22 bases. The CDR3 here is CASSLFGQGGGCHNEQFF. The CDR3 nucleotides are TGCGCCAGCAGCTTGTTTGGACAGGGCGGGGGCTGTCACAATGAGCAGTTCTTC.